The rows below give T cell receptor beta chains drawn from one sample of a study of CD8+ T cells in alopecia areata. Sequencing was performed with immunoSEQ multiplex PCR; in TCRdb, only in-frame clones are kept and a portion is missing. Here the sample spans under 70,000 clones, 90% to 97% being singletons. This material consisted of CD8+ T cells sorted from blood, taken at week 0. The receptors come from a human donor with alopecia areata. CDR3s include the opening cysteine and the closing phenylalanine or tryptophan. D genes are given only for firm matches. The size of a clone is reported for some rows only, either as once, few or many, or as a class for expanded clones.

clone size: -
J gene: TRBJ2-2
V gene: TRBV2
D gene: -
CDR3 length: 15
CDR3 DNA: TGTGCCAGCAGTGACGGCCCACCGAACACCGGGGAGCTGTTTTTT
CDR3 protein: CASSDGPPNTGELFF

clone size: -
J gene: TRBJ2-1
V gene: TRBV19
D gene: TRBD2
CDR3 length: 14
CDR3 DNA: TGTGCCAGTACCGCGGGGGGGAATTACAATGAGCAGTTCTTC
CDR3 protein: CASTAGGNYNEQFF

clone size: -
J gene: TRBJ2-1
V gene: TRBV2
D gene: -
CDR3 length: 14
CDR3 DNA: TGTGCCAGCAGTATGGACAGCTCCTACAATGAGCAGTTCTTC
CDR3 protein: CASSMDSSYNEQFF

clone size: -
J gene: TRBJ2-7
V gene: TRBV7-9
D gene: TRBD1
CDR3 length: 16
CDR3 DNA: TGTGCCAGCAGCCGAAGAACCGGGACAGACTCCTACGAGCAGTACTTC
CDR3 protein: CASSRRTGTDSYEQYF

clone size: -
J gene: TRBJ2-3
V gene: TRBV12-5
D gene: -
CDR3 length: 15
CDR3 DNA: TGTGCTAGTGGTTGGGGTGGGCTAAGCACAGATACGCAGTATTTT
CDR3 protein: CASGWGGLSTDTQYF

clone size: once
J gene: TRBJ2-6
V gene: TRBV6-5
D gene: -
CDR3 length: 16
CDR3 DNA: TGTGCCAGCAGTTACGGGCAGGGTTATGGGGCCAACGTCCTGACTTTC
CDR3 protein: CASSYGQGYGANVLTF

clone size: -
J gene: TRBJ2-3
V gene: TRBV27
D gene: -
CDR3 length: 13
CDR3 DNA: TGTGCCAGCACTAGACAGGGCACAGATACGCAGTATTTT
CDR3 protein: CASTRQGTDTQYF

clone size: once
J gene: TRBJ2-1
V gene: TRBV7-2
D gene: -
CDR3 length: 12
CDR3 DNA: TGTGCCAGCAGCTTAGATCTGACGACGAAGTTCTTC
CDR3 protein: CASSLDLTTKFF

clone size: -
J gene: TRBJ2-1
V gene: TRBV10-3
D gene: -
CDR3 length: 14
CDR3 DNA: TGTGCCATCTCAGCAGCAGGGACCTACAATGAGCAGTTCTTC
CDR3 protein: CAISAAGTYNEQFF

clone size: -
J gene: TRBJ2-5
V gene: TRBV5-4
D gene: -
CDR3 length: 13
CDR3 DNA: TGTGCCAGCAGCTTGGGAGCGGGAGAGACCCAGTACTTC
CDR3 protein: CASSLGAGETQYF

clone size: -
J gene: TRBJ2-7
V gene: TRBV18
D gene: TRBD1
CDR3 length: 14
CDR3 DNA: TGTGCCAGCTCCCCTCGACAGGGTACCTACGAGCAGTACTTC
CDR3 protein: CASSPRQGTYEQYF

clone size: -
J gene: TRBJ2-4
V gene: TRBV18
D gene: -
CDR3 length: 12
CDR3 DNA: TGTGCCAGCTCAGAGGACGCTTACATTCAGTACTTC
CDR3 protein: CASSEDAYIQYF

clone size: -
J gene: TRBJ1-1
V gene: TRBV4-1
D gene: -
CDR3 length: 12
CDR3 DNA: TGCGCCAGCAGCCAAGGCCCACCTGAAGCTTTCTTT
CDR3 protein: CASSQGPPEAFF

clone size: -
J gene: TRBJ1-5
V gene: TRBV10-3
D gene: -
CDR3 length: 13
CDR3 DNA: TGTGCCACCACGGAGGGGCCTAATCAGCCCCAGCATTTT
CDR3 protein: CATTEGPNQPQHF

clone size: -
J gene: TRBJ1-2
V gene: TRBV4-3
D gene: -
CDR3 length: 14
CDR3 DNA: TGCGCCAGCAGCCAAGAGTCGACCTCCTATGGCTACACCTTC
CDR3 protein: CASSQESTSYGYTF

clone size: -
J gene: TRBJ1-2
V gene: TRBV23-1
D gene: -
CDR3 length: 16
CDR3 DNA: TGCGCCAGCAGTCAATATGTCCGTTGGACTAACTATGGCTACACCTTC
CDR3 protein: CASSQYVRWTNYGYTF

clone size: -
J gene: TRBJ2-1
V gene: TRBV14
D gene: TRBD1
CDR3 length: 17
CDR3 DNA: TGTGCCAGCAGCCAAGAATTTCTCGGGACAGGGGTGGATGAGCAGTTCTTC
CDR3 protein: CASSQEFLGTGVDEQFF

clone size: -
J gene: TRBJ1-5
V gene: TRBV30
D gene: TRBD1
CDR3 length: 14
CDR3 DNA: TGTGCCTGGAGTGGGGGACAGGGAAATCAGCCCCAGCATTTT
CDR3 protein: CAWSGGQGNQPQHF

clone size: -
J gene: TRBJ2-1
V gene: TRBV29-1
D gene: -
CDR3 length: 12
CDR3 DNA: TGCAGCGCGTGGGACTTTGACGATGAGCAGTTCTTC
CDR3 protein: CSAWDFDDEQFF

clone size: -
J gene: TRBJ1-2
V gene: TRBV29-1
D gene: -
CDR3 length: 13
CDR3 DNA: TGCAGCGTTGAGGCCGGGGCCAACTATGGCTACACCTTC
CDR3 protein: CSVEAGANYGYTF

clone size: -
J gene: TRBJ2-5
V gene: TRBV6-1
D gene: TRBD1
CDR3 length: 16
CDR3 DNA: TGTGCCAGCAGTGAGCTTGGACAGGTTTCGTTGGAGACCCAGTACTTC
CDR3 protein: CASSELGQVSLETQYF

clone size: -
J gene: TRBJ1-1
V gene: TRBV11-2
D gene: -
CDR3 length: 13
CDR3 DNA: TGTGCCAGCAGCTTAGCCGGACAGTTTGAAGCTTTCTTT
CDR3 protein: CASSLAGQFEAFF

clone size: -
J gene: TRBJ2-3
V gene: TRBV29-1
D gene: -
CDR3 length: 13
CDR3 DNA: TGCAGCGTTGTCAGGCCCTTCACAGATACGCAGTATTTT
CDR3 protein: CSVVRPFTDTQYF

clone size: -
J gene: TRBJ2-7
V gene: TRBV7-9
D gene: -
CDR3 length: 13
CDR3 DNA: TGTGCCAGCATGGCGTGGGGGGTCTACGAGCAGTACTTC
CDR3 protein: CASMAWGVYEQYF

clone size: -
J gene: TRBJ1-2
V gene: TRBV30
D gene: -
CDR3 length: 14
CDR3 DNA: TGTGCCTGGAGTCGGGGGGCCGCTTCGGATGGCTACACCTTC
CDR3 protein: CAWSRGAASDGYTF

clone size: -
J gene: TRBJ2-3
V gene: TRBV5-6
D gene: -
CDR3 length: 13
CDR3 DNA: TGTGCCAGCAGCTTCTCTAGCACAGATACGCAGTATTTT
CDR3 protein: CASSFSSTDTQYF

clone size: once
J gene: TRBJ2-7
V gene: TRBV10-3
D gene: -
CDR3 length: 14
CDR3 DNA: TGTGCCATCAGTGATTGGACATCAACCTACGAGCAGTACTTC
CDR3 protein: CAISDWTSTYEQYF

clone size: -
J gene: TRBJ2-1
V gene: TRBV29-1
D gene: TRBD2
CDR3 length: 13
CDR3 DNA: TGCAGCGTTGAGGGGCTAGCGGGTCCCCAAGGGGTCTTC
CDR3 protein: CSVEGLAGPQGVF

clone size: -
J gene: TRBJ2-3
V gene: TRBV5-4
D gene: -
CDR3 length: 16
CDR3 DNA: TGTGCCAGCAGCCCGGCCGGTGATGTCCTCACAGATACGCAGTATTTT
CDR3 protein: CASSPAGDVLTDTQYF

clone size: -
J gene: TRBJ2-2
V gene: TRBV30
D gene: TRBD1
CDR3 length: 16
CDR3 DNA: TGTGCCTGGAGTGGACGGGACAGATTGAACACCGGGGAGCTGTTTTTT
CDR3 protein: CAWSGRDRLNTGELFF

clone size: -
J gene: TRBJ1-4
V gene: TRBV4-2
D gene: -
CDR3 length: 13
CDR3 DNA: TGTGCCAGCAGCCAAGATATCCGGGAAAAACTGTTTTTT
CDR3 protein: CASSQDIREKLFF

clone size: -
J gene: TRBJ2-3
V gene: TRBV5-1
D gene: -
CDR3 length: 16
CDR3 DNA: TGCGCCAGCAGCTTGGACCCAGCAGGAGGCACAGATACGCAGTATTTT
CDR3 protein: CASSLDPAGGTDTQYF

clone size: -
J gene: TRBJ2-3
V gene: TRBV27
D gene: TRBD2
CDR3 length: 17
CDR3 DNA: TGTGCCAGCATCCACCTCCCAGCGGGGGCCTCCACAGATACGCAGTATTTT
CDR3 protein: CASIHLPAGASTDTQYF

clone size: -
J gene: TRBJ1-1
V gene: TRBV23-1
D gene: TRBD1
CDR3 length: 16
CDR3 DNA: TGCGCCAGCCTCACGACAGGGGGCTCCTTGAACACTGAAGCTTTCTTT
CDR3 protein: CASLTTGGSLNTEAFF

clone size: -
J gene: TRBJ2-7
V gene: TRBV6-5
D gene: TRBD1
CDR3 length: 16
CDR3 DNA: TGTGCCAGCAGTTTCCTACGAGAGGGGGCGCGAATCGAGCAGTACTTC
CDR3 protein: CASSFLREGARIEQYF

clone size: -
J gene: TRBJ1-4
V gene: TRBV14
D gene: -
CDR3 length: 16
CDR3 DNA: TGTGCCAGCAGCCAAGAAAGCCGTGGAACTAATGAAAAACTGTTTTTT
CDR3 protein: CASSQESRGTNEKLFF

clone size: -
J gene: TRBJ2-6
V gene: TRBV19
D gene: -
CDR3 length: 15
CDR3 DNA: TGTGCCAGTAGTATCGGTGGCTCTGGGGCCAACGTCCTGACTTTC
CDR3 protein: CASSIGGSGANVLTF

clone size: -
J gene: TRBJ2-7
V gene: TRBV30
D gene: TRBD1
CDR3 length: 13
CDR3 DNA: TGTGCCTGGGACCAGGGACAGTCCTACGAGCAGTACTTC
CDR3 protein: CAWDQGQSYEQYF

clone size: -
J gene: TRBJ2-7
V gene: TRBV5-6
D gene: -
CDR3 length: 13
CDR3 DNA: TGTGCCAGCAGCCACCGGGACCGCTACGAGCAGTACTTC
CDR3 protein: CASSHRDRYEQYF

clone size: -
J gene: TRBJ2-7
V gene: TRBV4-1
D gene: TRBD1
CDR3 length: 15
CDR3 DNA: TGCGCCAGCAGCCAAGGGCCGGGACAGGGAAACGAGCAGTACTTC
CDR3 protein: CASSQGPGQGNEQYF

clone size: -
J gene: TRBJ2-7
V gene: TRBV6-1
D gene: -
CDR3 length: 14
CDR3 DNA: TGTGCCAGCAGGAAAGGGGTTGAATTCTACGAGCAGTACTTC
CDR3 protein: CASRKGVEFYEQYF

clone size: -
J gene: TRBJ2-2
V gene: TRBV10-3
D gene: -
CDR3 length: 14
CDR3 DNA: TGTGCCATCAGTGACGTTAGAAACACCGGGGAGCTGTTTTTT
CDR3 protein: CAISDVRNTGELFF

clone size: once
J gene: TRBJ2-7
V gene: TRBV2
D gene: -
CDR3 length: 13
CDR3 DNA: TGTGCCAGCAGTGAACTCTTTGCGTACGAGCAGTACTTC
CDR3 protein: CASSELFAYEQYF

clone size: -
J gene: TRBJ2-3
V gene: TRBV7-2
D gene: -
CDR3 length: 17
CDR3 DNA: TGTGCCAGCAGCACCGGGACACTTCTTCCCAGCACAGATACGCAGTATTTT
CDR3 protein: CASSTGTLLPSTDTQYF

clone size: -
J gene: TRBJ2-5
V gene: TRBV4-1
D gene: -
CDR3 length: 14
CDR3 DNA: TGCGCCAGCAGCCAGAGAGGGGGGGAGGAGACCCAGTACTTC
CDR3 protein: CASSQRGGEETQYF

clone size: -
J gene: TRBJ2-5
V gene: TRBV7-9
D gene: TRBD1
CDR3 length: 14
CDR3 DNA: TGTGCCAGCAGCTCGGACAGGGCCCAAGAGACCCAGTACTTC
CDR3 protein: CASSSDRAQETQYF

clone size: -
J gene: TRBJ1-2
V gene: TRBV7-9
D gene: -
CDR3 length: 15
CDR3 DNA: TGTGCCAGCAGGCCCCCCGGGGGTCGGGACTATGGCTACACCTTC
CDR3 protein: CASRPPGGRDYGYTF

clone size: -
J gene: TRBJ2-5
V gene: TRBV7-9
D gene: TRBD2
CDR3 length: 17
CDR3 DNA: TGTGCCAGCAGCCCCCAGACTAGCGGGCTTCCCCAAGAGACCCAGTACTTC
CDR3 protein: CASSPQTSGLPQETQYF

clone size: -
J gene: TRBJ2-1
V gene: TRBV10-3
D gene: -
CDR3 length: 13
CDR3 DNA: TGTGCCATCAGTGAGTCAGTAACAGATGAGCAGTTCTTC
CDR3 protein: CAISESVTDEQFF

clone size: -
J gene: TRBJ2-7
V gene: TRBV5-6
D gene: TRBD1
CDR3 length: 15
CDR3 DNA: TGTGCCAGCAGCTTGCTCAGGGACAGGGCCCCCGAGCAGTACTTC
CDR3 protein: CASSLLRDRAPEQYF

clone size: -
J gene: TRBJ2-7
V gene: TRBV7-6
D gene: -
CDR3 length: 13
CDR3 DNA: TGTGCCAGCAGCTCCCAGAGCTCCTACGAGCAGTACTTC
CDR3 protein: CASSSQSSYEQYF